These 14 T cell receptor beta chains share one sample of origin, sequenced in a study of blood T cells in healthy people across ages (dated by TCRdb to the mid-2010s). The library was generated by 5' RACE. Instrument used: Illumina HiSeq 2500. A second roughly 6 to 11 cycle PCR used a sample-barcoded 5' primer and a J-beta primer mix. Through fastp at Q25 and MiXCR, TCRdb rebuilt clones from the public reads, retaining in-frame beta chains. Entries are consolidated by CDR3 protein sequence, retaining the most common genes and DNA. The sample records 650,000 or so distinct CDR3 sequences, around 52% of which are singletons. The top ten clonotypes cover approximately 12% of the sample. Sequencing was carried out using blood. These receptors all stem from a woman older than 75 in good health.

This chain joins TRBV7-2 and TRBJ2-1; 7 bases are shared with TRBD1. With 3 bases clipped from V and 6 bases from J, the junction kept 8 bases outside the gene matches. There are 15 residues in the CDR3. Germline V gives CDR1 SGHTA, CDR2 FQGNSA. In DNA form, the CDR3 reads TGTGCCAGCAGCTTTCGACAGGGATTGAGCAATGAGCAGTTCTTC. Its translation: CASSFRQGLSNEQFF. The entire variable domain, with the rest obtained from reference TRBV7-2 and TRBJ2-1, is as follows: GAGVSQSPSNKVTEKGKDVELRCDPISGHTALYWYRQSLGQGLEFLIYFQGNSAPDKSGLPSDRFSAERTGGSVSTLTIQRTQQEDSAVYLCASSFRQGLSNEQFFGPGTRLTVL.

The chain couples TRBV5-1 to TRBJ2-3; no definite D call. V was cut by 0 bases and J by 2 bases, with 10 bases left in between. Germline loops: CDR1 SGHRS, CDR2 YFSETQ. The CDR3 length is 15 residues. The CDR3 spells CASSLDGADTDTQYF. DNA of the CDR3: TGCGCCAGCAGCTTGGACGGAGCAGACACAGATACGCAGTATTTT.

As regards this clonotype: Sequence at one end of the junction differs from germline and may be a read error. Here the CDR3 reads CASSLERTGEQFF. Written as DNA, the CDR3 is TGTGCTAGCAGCTTGGAAAGGACAGGGGAGCAGTTCTTC. The chain carries TRBV7-7 and TRBJ2-1; 8 nucleotides agree with TRBD1. The CDR3 consists of 13 residues. Germline loops: CDR1 SSHAT, CDR2 FNYEAQ (reference sequence).

This clonotype was counted a few times. The chain carries TRBV12-3 or TRBV12-4 and TRBJ1-2, with 9 bases matching TRBD1. This CDR3 is 14 amino acids long. V was clipped by 5 bases and J by 4 bases; unmatched bases: 5. The CDR3 region is CASSRQGGAYGYTF. For the CDR3, the DNA is TGTGCCAGCAGTCGACAGGGGGGAGCCTATGGCTACACCTTC.

This chain connects TRBV29-1 to TRBJ1-5; D may be TRBD1 (5 bases). Germline V lookup: CDR1 SQVTM, CDR2 ANQGSEA. V lost 4 bases and J 2 bases, leaving 18 bases between the germline ends. The CDR3 consists of 16 residues. This CDR3 reads CSVALTQGFGNQPQHF. The CDR3, as DNA: TGCAGCGTTGCACTAACTCAGGGTTTTGGCAATCAGCCCCAGCATTTT.

This clonotype occurred many times. The CDR3 spells CASSLNGRMNTEAFF. The CDR3 DNA reads as TGCGCCAGCAGCTTGAATGGCCGCATGAACACTGAAGCTTTCTTT. The chain uses TRBV5-1 and TRBJ1-1; D not certain. CDR3 size: 15 residues. V lost 1 base and J lost 0, with 10 bases in between. The germline V gene has CDR1 SGHRS and CDR2 YFSETQ.

The chain has TRBV2 and TRBJ2-3; D unresolved. Trimming took off 0 bases at V and 5 bases at J, with 3 bases between the two ends. The germline V gene has CDR1 SNHLY and CDR2 FYNNEI. CDR3 length: 12 amino acids. The DNA for the CDR3 is TGTGCCAGCAGTGAAGCCGAAGATACGCAGTATTTT. Encoded protein: CASSEAEDTQYF.

In its sample, this clonotype was seen many times. The J gene is TRBJ2-1, the V gene TRBV5-1, with 10 bases that match TRBD1. Germline-derived CDR1 and CDR2 are SGHRS and YFSETQ. V trimming: 4 bases; J trimming: 3 bases; junction bases outside the gene matches: 4. The CDR3 runs 15 residues. CDR3 DNA sequence: TGCGCCAGCAGCGCCGGGACAGGGGTCTACAATGAGCAGTTCTTC. This translates into CASSAGTGVYNEQFF.

This clonotype was observed a few times. This chain connects TRBV28 to TRBJ2-3, with TRBD1 matching 8 bases. J lost 5 bases, V lost 7 bases, and 5 bases had no gene match. The germline V gene has CDR1 MDHEN and CDR2 SYDVKM. The CDR3 length is 13 residues. The CDR3 DNA reads as TGTGCCAGCACAGGGGGCGCAAAAGATACGCAGTATTTT. It specifies CASTGGAKDTQYF.

The chain recombines TRBV9 with TRBJ2-2; 10 bases align to TRBD1. The ends lost 3 bases at V and 5 bases at J; junction bases unmatched: 4. Germline assignment: CDR1 SGDLS and CDR2 YYNGEE. There are 15 residues in the CDR3. The CDR3 DNA sequence: TGTGCCAGCAGCGAGGGACAGGGGTATACCGGGGAGCTGTTTTTT. Protein sequence: CASSEGQGYTGELFF.

The genes are TRBV4-2 and TRBJ2-4, with D maybe TRBD1 (6 bases). V was trimmed by 1 base and J by 0 bases, leaving 13 bases between them. The CDR3 runs to 17 residues. Germline-derived CDR1 and CDR2 are LGHNA and YNFKEQ. CDR3 nucleotides: TGTGCCAGCAGCCAAGCTCTGGACAGTCTAGCCAAAAACATTCAGTACTTC. This sequence encodes CASSQALDSLAKNIQYF.

This clonotype came up once. V gene TRBV6-2 or TRBV6-3 combines with J gene TRBJ2-1; 8 nucleotides align to TRBD1. V lost 6 bases, J lost 8 bases, and 15 bases stayed unmatched. The CDR3 has 16 amino acids. Germline values: CDR1 MNHEY, CDR2 SVGEGT. The CDR3 spells CASSRSDRGFWDEQFF. The DNA of the CDR3 is TGTGCCAGCAGCCGATCCGACAGGGGATTTTGGGATGAGCAGTTCTTC.

The V gene is TRBV29-1, the J gene TRBJ2-5, with TRBD2 identical over 11 bases. This CDR3 comprises 14 residues. V lost 8 bases and J lost 13; bases outside the gene matches: 18. Germline CDR1 SQVTM, CDR2 ANQGSEA. CDR3 nucleotides: TGCAGCACCGGAACGGGACTAGCGGCCTACGAGCGGTACTTC. Encoded protein: CSTGTGLAAYERYF. Together with reference TRBV29-1 and TRBJ2-5, the CDR3 gives the full variable domain: SAVISQKPSRDICQRGTSLTIQCQVDSQVTMMFWYRQQPGQSLTLIATANQGSEATYESGFVIDKFPISRPNLTFSTLTVSNMSPEDSSIYLCSTGTGLAAYERYFGPGTRLLVL.

This clonotype has more than one count but fewer than ten. This chain connects TRBV5-1 to TRBJ2-3, with 7 bases aligning to TRBD2. Germline values: CDR1 SGHRS, CDR2 YFSETQ. J lost 2 bases, V lost 0 bases, and 9 bases had no gene match. This CDR3 has 17 amino acids. The CDR3 loop is CASSLGLAVILTDTQYF. The CDR3 DNA reads TGCGCCAGCAGCTTGGGGCTAGCGGTGATCCTCACAGATACGCAGTATTTT. The full variable domain, its missing parts supplied by reference TRBV5-1 and TRBJ2-3, is KAGVTQTPRYLIKTRGQQVTLSCSPISGHRSVSWYQQTPGQGLQFLFEYFSETQRNKGNFPGRFSGRQFSNSRSEMNVSTLELGDSALYLCASSLGLAVILTDTQYFGPGTRLTVL.